These 8 T cell receptor beta chains originate from one sample sequenced in a study of T cells in Graves' hyperthyroidism and ophthalmopathy. RNA transcripts served as the template for amplifying TCR beta CDR3 regions. With the HTBI primer set, the TCR CDR3 went through a first round of RT-PCR. One entry per CDR3 protein, called by TCRdb with MiXCR from the multiplex PCR reads. The sample has fewer than 250,000 distinct CDR3 sequences; approximately 25% are singletons. Specimen: blood. The origin of the receptors is a woman aged 40 to 50 with Graves' ophthalmopathy.

The chain recombines TRBV10-3 with TRBJ2-7, with TRBD1 as a possible D gene (6 bases). Germline CDR1 is ENHRY and CDR2 is SYGVKD. CDR3 length: 16 amino acids. Trimming removed 2 bases at V and 5 bases at J, with 19 bases between. The CDR3 DNA reads TGTGCCATCAGTGAGAAGGTAGACGGCAGGGGAAACGAGCAGTACTTC. Translation: CAISEKVDGRGNEQYF.

This clonotype has a single count. The chain has TRBV6-1 and TRBJ2-7; 9 bases map to TRBD1. The CDR3 extends over 13 amino acids. With 6 bases clipped from V and 3 bases from J, the junction kept 3 bases outside the gene matches. Germline V gives CDR1 MNHNS, CDR2 SASEGT. CDR3 DNA: TGTGCCAGCAGGAGGGACAGGGACTACGAGCAGTACTTC. It yields the protein CASRRDRDYEQYF.

This clonotype was recorded many times. This chain connects TRBV10-3 to TRBJ2-2, with D possibly matching TRBD1 (6 bases). CDR1 is ENHRY and CDR2 is SYGVKD in the germline V gene. The CDR3 runs 16 residues. V was pared by 4 bases and J by 2 bases, with 14 bases between. The CDR3 DNA sequence: TGTGCCATCAGTGGGGGGCGGTCCATAAACACCGGGGAGCTGTTTTTT. This gives the protein CAISGGRSINTGELFF.

This chain joins TRBV12-3 or TRBV12-4 and TRBJ2-2; 8 nucleotides line up with TRBD1. The junction had 4 bases not matched to a gene; V was cut back by 6 bases and J by 4 bases. CDR3 length: 14 amino acids. The CDR3 DNA follows: TGTGCCAGCAGACAGGGGGTCGGCACCGGGGAGCTGTTTTTT. This sequence encodes CASRQGVGTGELFF.

This clonotype has ten or more counts. The chain recombines TRBV11-1 with TRBJ2-5; D gene ambiguous. V was trimmed by 5 bases and J by 2 bases, leaving 15 bases between them. This CDR3 has 15 residues. In germline, CDR1 is SGHAT, CDR2 FQDESV (reference sequence). This chain's CDR3 is CASSPRPNTQETQYF. The DNA for the CDR3 is TGTGCCAGCAGCCCCAGGCCCAACACTCAAGAGACCCAGTACTTC.

As to this clonotype: One end of the junction fails to match germline, which may point to a read error. V gene TRBV7-9 combines with J gene TRBJ2-7; D is possibly TRBD1 (6 bases). The length of the CDR3 is 13 residues. The germline gives CDR1 SEHNR, CDR2 FQNEAQ (reference sequence). Here the CDR3 DNA reads TGTGCCAGCAGCCGGACAGAGATCTACGAGCAGTCCTTC. Amino acid sequence: CASSRTEIYEQSF.

Of note for this clonotype: At one boundary the junction diverges from the germline segment, which might be a read error. This sequence joins TRBV2 and TRBJ2-3, with D unclear. Germline assignment: CDR1 SNHLY and CDR2 FYNNEI. This CDR3 is 14 amino acids long. The CDR3: CASSESVRTDAQYF. For the CDR3, the DNA is TGTGCCAGCAGTGAATCTGTCCGCACAGATGCGCAGTATTTT.

This clonotype was detected ten times or more. The rearrangement links TRBV6-1 to TRBJ1-2; the D is unclear. The CDR3 is 15 amino acids. CDR1 and CDR2 from the germline V gene are MNHNS and SASEGT. The germline V and J ends were trimmed by 5 bases and 3 bases, with 16 bases remaining between them. The CDR3 loop reads CASSPPPGPDYGYTF. CDR3 DNA sequence: TGTGCCAGCAGTCCGCCACCGGGCCCCGACTATGGCTACACCTTC.